This T cell receptor beta chain was identified in a study of blood T cell repertoires in COVID-19. As for the study in general: COVID-19 samples collected from the United States, Italy and Spain covered acute and convalescent phases. Nucleic acid was either cDNA or gDNA, and it came from T cells, B-cell-depleted T cells, or PBMCs.

The CDR3 has 12 amino acids. Trimming shortened V by 5 bases and J by 5 bases, and 9 bases separated the two germline ends. The germline gives CDR1 SEHNR, CDR2 FQNEAQ (reference sequence). Original processing methods: Researchers report that nucleated cell counts were estimated from reference gene primer amplification. Clones were read by immunoSEQ multiplex PCR, and TCRdb kept only the in-frame ones, dropping some. V and J calls and clone size are those listed in that table; D and trimming were worked out from the DNA. The sample lists 150,000 or so clones, around four fifths occurring once. The sequenced material came from peripheral blood. The sequence derives from a human donor in a cohort sampled during active COVID-19. The V and J genes are TRBV7-9 and TRBJ1-1, with D possibly TRBD1 on 6 matching bases. CDR3 residues: CASSAQGTEAFF. The DNA for the CDR3 is TGTGCCAGCAGCGCCCAGGGGACTGAAGCTTTCTTT.